One sample yielded the 6 T cell receptor beta chains listed below, sequenced in a study of blood T cell repertoires in COVID-19. Method: immunoSEQ multiplex PCR; TCRdb's copy keeps in-frame clones and lacks some. Here the sample spans about 140,000 clones, 84% being singletons. The sequenced material came from PBMCs or T cells enriched from blood (not recorded which). The receptors here all came from a young woman who had been exposed to COVID-19.

The chain recombines TRBV6-6 with TRBJ1-5; tentatively, D is TRBD1 (6 bases). Germline V lookup: CDR1 MNHNY, CDR2 SVGAGI (reference sequence). Trimming took off 4 bases at V and 4 bases at J, with 14 bases between the two ends. The CDR3 loop spans 15 amino acids. The CDR3 sequence is CASSSWGRSNQPQHF. CDR3 coding DNA: TGTGCCAGCAGTTCTTGGGGGCGGAGTAATCAGCCCCAGCATTTT.

The chain employs TRBV4-2 and TRBJ2-5; D may be TRBD1 (6 bases). The ends were cut back, 3 bases at V and 2 bases at J, with 25 bases in the middle. Germline CDR1 and CDR2: LGHNA and YNFKEQ. The CDR3 has 19 residues. The CDR3 protein is CASSQNLRSEDRKQETQYF. CDR3 DNA: TGTGCCAGCAGCCAGAACTTACGATCGGAAGACAGGAAACAAGAGACCCAGTACTTC.

The chain carries TRBV14 and TRBJ1-1, with D unclear. This CDR3 is built from 13 residues. Trimming took 4 bases from V and 7 from J, leaving 13 bases between them. Germline V lookup: CDR1 SGHDN, CDR2 FVKESK. The CDR3 nucleotides are TGTGCCAGCAGCCTGGCGGGCGGAAGTGAAGCTTTCTTT. Protein product: CASSLAGGSEAFF.

V usage is TRBV5-5 and J usage is TRBJ1-1, with 8 bases lining up with TRBD1. J lost 1 base, V lost 4 bases, and 3 bases had no gene match. The CDR3 has 14 amino acids. Germline V lookup: CDR1 SGHKS, CDR2 YYEKEE (reference sequence). The CDR3 sequence is CASSPGTGNTEAFF. The CDR3 DNA follows: TGTGCCAGCAGCCCCGGGACAGGGAACACTGAAGCTTTCTTT.

CDR3 in DNA: TGTGCTACCCGAACTAGCGGGGCCGTGAGCACAGATACGCAGTATTTT. Translating it yields CATRTSGAVSTDTQYF. The V and J genes are TRBV12-5 and TRBJ2-3, with 10 bases identical to TRBD2. The CDR3 has 16 amino acids. The J segment lost 0 bases and the V segment lost 10 bases, leaving 10 bases of the junction unmatched. CDR1 is LGHNT and CDR2 is FRNRAP in the germline V gene.

This sequence joins TRBV7-2 and TRBJ2-3; D ambiguous. The CDR3 length is 15 residues. V shed 4 bases and J shed 2 bases, with 13 bases lying between them. Germline loops: CDR1 SGHTA, CDR2 FQGNSA. The CDR3 DNA reads TGTGCCAGCAGCTCAAGCTACCTTGACACAGATACGCAGTATTTT. It specifies CASSSSYLDTDTQYF.